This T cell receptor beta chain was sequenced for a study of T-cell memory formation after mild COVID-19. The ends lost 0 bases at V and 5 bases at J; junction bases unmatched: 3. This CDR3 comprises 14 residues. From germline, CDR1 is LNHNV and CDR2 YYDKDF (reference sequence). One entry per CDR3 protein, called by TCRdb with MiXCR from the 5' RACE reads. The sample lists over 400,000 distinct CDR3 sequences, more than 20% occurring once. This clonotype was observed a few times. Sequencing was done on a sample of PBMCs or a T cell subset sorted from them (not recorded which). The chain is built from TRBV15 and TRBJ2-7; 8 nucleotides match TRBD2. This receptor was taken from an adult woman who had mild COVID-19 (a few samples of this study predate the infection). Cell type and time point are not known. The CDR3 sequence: CATSRELAADEQYF. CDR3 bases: TGTGCCACCAGCAGAGAACTAGCGGCCGACGAGCAGTACTTC.